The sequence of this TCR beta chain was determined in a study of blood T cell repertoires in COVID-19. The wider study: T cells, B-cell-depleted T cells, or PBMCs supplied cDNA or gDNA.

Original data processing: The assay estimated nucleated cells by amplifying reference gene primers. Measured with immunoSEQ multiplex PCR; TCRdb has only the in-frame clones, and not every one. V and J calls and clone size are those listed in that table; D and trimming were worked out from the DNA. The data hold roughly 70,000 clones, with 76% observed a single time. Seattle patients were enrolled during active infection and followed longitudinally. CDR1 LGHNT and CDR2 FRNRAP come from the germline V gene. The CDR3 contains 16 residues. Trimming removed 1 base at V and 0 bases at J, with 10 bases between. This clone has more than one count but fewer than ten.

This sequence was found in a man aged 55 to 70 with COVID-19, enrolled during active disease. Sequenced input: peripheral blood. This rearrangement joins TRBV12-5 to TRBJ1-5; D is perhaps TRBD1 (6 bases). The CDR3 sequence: CASGLAQGYSNQPQHF. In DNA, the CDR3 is TGTGCTAGTGGTTTGGCACAGGGATATAGCAATCAGCCCCAGCATTTT.